Shown below are 20 T cell receptor beta chains from a single sample sequenced in a study of blood T cell repertoires in COVID-19 (dated by TCRdb to the early 2020s). Library generation was performed with the immunoSEQ multiplex PCR assay. This is the immuneACCESS table as TCRdb keeps it, with only in-frame sequences that have V and J called. A part of the clones is gone; compared with another copy, unresolved V genes explain less than half, and the rest is unexplained. For this sample there are more than 150,000 clones; over 75% appear just once. The biggest ten clones account for 2.8% of the sample. Sequencing was done on a sample of peripheral blood. These receptors were taken from an elderly woman with active or convalescent COVID-19.

The CDR3, as DNA: TGTGCCAGCACGGGACTCACTTCCCAAGAGACCCAGTACTTC. Translated: CASTGLTSQETQYF. The rearrangement joins TRBV2 to TRBJ2-5, with D possibly being TRBD2 (6 bases). Germline V gene sequence: CDR1 SNHLY, CDR2 FYNNEI. The CDR3 totals 14 residues. Trimming took 7 bases from V and 1 from J, leaving 13 bases between them.

V is TRBV2 and J is TRBJ2-2; 10 positions agree with TRBD2. V shed 11 bases and J 4 bases; nucleotides not matched to a gene: 10. Germline loops: CDR1 SNHLY, CDR2 FYNNEI. This CDR3 is built from 15 residues. The CDR3 protein is CAGSRLAGGTGELFF. The CDR3 DNA reads as TGTGCCGGGAGCCGACTAGCGGGTGGCACCGGGGAGCTGTTTTTT. Full variable domain (outside the CDR3, taken from reference TRBV2 and TRBJ2-2): EPEVTQTPSHQVTQMGQEVILRCVPISNHLYFYWYRQILGQKVEFLVSFYNNEISEKSEIFDDQFSVERPDGSNFTLKIRSTKLEDSAMYFCAGSRLAGGTGELFFGEGSRLTVL.

This chain links TRBV5-4 with TRBJ2-3, with D unclear. Germline V gene data show CDR1 as SGHNT and CDR2 as YYREEE (reference sequence). CDR3 size: 13 residues. Trimming pared 5 bases from V and 0 bases from J, leaving 7 bases between. CDR3 sequence (DNA): TGTGCCAGCAGGGCTTCTAGCACAGATACGCAGTATTTT. This translates into CASRASSTDTQYF.

The rearrangement uses TRBV27 and TRBJ1-1; TRBD1 matches at 9 bases. The CDR3 consists of 17 residues. Trimming removed 6 bases from V and 0 bases from J; junction bases left unmatched: 11. In germline, CDR1 is MNHEY, CDR2 SMNVEV (reference sequence). The CDR3 coding sequence is TGTGCCAGCAGCCGGGACAGGGCAACTGTGGTGAACACTGAAGCTTTCTTT. Amino acids: CASSRDRATVVNTEAFF.

This chain uses TRBV24-1 with TRBJ2-1; TRBD2 aligns across 11 bases. The CDR3 runs 15 residues. CDR1 KGHDR and CDR2 SFDVKD come from the germline V gene. V shed 2 bases, J shed 9 bases, and the junction held 5 bases outside the gene matches. CDR3 sequence reads: CATSDSSTSGGEQFF. CDR3 DNA: TGTGCCACCAGTGATTCGTCCACTAGCGGGGGTGAGCAGTTCTTC.

The table lists this clone with a count of one. This chain links TRBV19 with TRBJ1-1; a weak D match, TRBD1 (5 bases). CDR1 LNHDA and CDR2 SQIVND come from the germline V gene (reference sequence). Trimming cost V 5 bases and J 4 bases, with 14 bases left between them. This CDR3 spans 14 amino acids. As DNA, the CDR3 is TGTGCCAGTAGTTGGCGGGGGTACGGCACTGAAGCTTTCTTT. Translation gives CASSWRGYGTEAFF.

This rearrangement joins TRBV4-3 to TRBJ1-5; TRBD1 is a possible D gene (6 bases). The ends were cut back, 1 base at V and 1 base at J, with 8 bases in the middle. CDR3 size: 15 residues. Germline V CDR1 and CDR2: LGHNA, YSLEER. DNA of the CDR3: TGCGCCAGCAGCCAAGGCACAGGGAGCAATCAGCCCCAGCATTTT. This translates into CASSQGTGSNQPQHF.

Turning to this clone: The same CDR3 arises from other DNA sequences in this sample as well. This rearrangement joins TRBV18 to TRBJ2-7, with 8 bases matching TRBD1. The CDR3 runs 15 residues. Losses at the gene ends were 3 bases for V and 3 bases for J; bases not matched to a gene: 7. The germline CDR1 and CDR2 sequences are KGHSH and LQKENI. The CDR3 coding sequence is TGTGCCAGCTCACCCAGTGGACAGGGATTCTACGAGCAGTACTTC. It translates to CASSPSGQGFYEQYF.

The genes are TRBV2 and TRBJ2-7; TRBD1 is a possible D gene (6 bases). CDR1 SNHLY and CDR2 FYNNEI come from the germline V gene. This CDR3 comprises 13 residues. V was clipped by 11 bases and J by 6 bases, with 20 bases between them. The CDR3 sequence is CAGGAQGSGEQYF. The DNA of the CDR3 is TGTGCCGGGGGTGCACAGGGATCTGGCGAGCAGTACTTC.

The chain has TRBV5-1 and TRBJ2-5, with TRBD2 identical over 15 bases. The germline CDR1 and CDR2 sequences are SGHRS and YFSETQ. The V gene end was trimmed by 5 bases and the J gene end by 4 bases; junction bases not matched to a gene: 6. This CDR3 has 16 residues. The CDR3 protein is CASSRTSGGARETQYF. The CDR3 region has the DNA TGCGCCAGCAGTCGGACTAGCGGGGGGGCGAGAGAGACCCAGTACTTC.

This clone was found once. V and J are TRBV4-3 and TRBJ1-2, with D perhaps matching TRBD1 (6 bases). V lost 0 bases to trimming and J lost 1 base, with 9 bases between them. The germline gives CDR1 LGHNA, CDR2 YSLEER. This CDR3 is built from 15 residues. This CDR3 reads CASSQEGGINYGYTF. The CDR3 nucleotides read TGCGCCAGCAGCCAAGAAGGGGGTATTAACTATGGCTACACCTTC.

The chain employs TRBV28 and TRBJ1-3, with D maybe TRBD1 (5 bases). The CDR3 runs 15 residues. Germline-derived CDR1 and CDR2 are MDHEN and SYDVKM. Trimming shortened V by 2 bases and J by 0 bases, and 8 bases separated the two germline ends. The CDR3 protein is CASSLSRVSGNTIYF. The CDR3, as DNA: TGTGCCAGCAGTTTAAGCAGGGTCTCTGGAAACACCATATATTTT.

The rearrangement uses TRBV6-5 and TRBJ1-2, with D possibly TRBD1 on 6 matching bases. There are 13 residues in the CDR3. Trimming took 4 bases from V and 4 from J, leaving 10 bases between them. Germline CDR1 reads MNHEY; CDR2 reads SVGAGI. The CDR3 reads CASSSRGSYGYTF. In DNA, the CDR3 is TGTGCCAGCAGTTCCAGGGGTTCCTATGGCTACACCTTC.

On this clone itself: Other DNA variants within this sample encode the same CDR3. The chain couples TRBV5-1 to TRBJ1-2, with D uncertain. The CDR3 is 12 amino acids. Between the trimmed V and J ends, which lost 2 bases and 5 bases, there was a span of 7 bases. Germline V gene sequence: CDR1 SGHRS, CDR2 YFSETQ. The CDR3 here is CASSLGGYGYTF. The DNA of the CDR3 is TGCGCCAGCAGCTTAGGAGGGTATGGCTACACCTTC.

This clone was recorded at least ten times. V and J are TRBV9 and TRBJ2-5; 8 nucleotides align to TRBD2. The CDR3 runs to 15 residues. The V segment lost 0 bases and the J segment 5 bases; nucleotides outside the gene matches: 6. Germline lookup yields CDR1 SGDLS and CDR2 YYNGEE. The CDR3 region is CASSVGAGEGETQYF. In DNA form, the CDR3 reads TGTGCCAGCAGCGTAGGAGCGGGGGAGGGGGAGACCCAGTACTTC.

Here the CDR3 reads CATSVFWGENTEAFF. As DNA, the CDR3 is TGTGCCACCTCAGTTTTCTGGGGGGAGAACACTGAAGCTTTCTTT. The chain carries TRBV2 and TRBJ1-1; D is possibly TRBD1 (5 bases). Germline values: CDR1 SNHLY, CDR2 FYNNEI. Trimming took 10 bases from V and 1 from J, leaving 19 bases between them. This CDR3 region has 15 residues.

The genes are TRBV6-5 and TRBJ2-3, with D possibly TRBD2 on 6 matching bases. Germline loops: CDR1 MNHEY, CDR2 SVGAGI. The CDR3 length is 15 residues. Trimming removed 2 bases at V and 1 base at J, with 10 bases between. The CDR3 here is CASSYRGGGTDTQYF. The CDR3 DNA follows: TGTGCCAGCAGTTACAGGGGCGGGGGCACAGATACGCAGTATTTT.

This sequence joins TRBV28 and TRBJ2-2; D is ambiguous. Germline lookup yields CDR1 MDHEN and CDR2 SYDVKM. Trimming took 3 bases from V and 3 from J, leaving 11 bases between them. The CDR3 consists of 15 residues. The CDR3 spells CASSLVLKDTGELFF. The DNA of the CDR3 is TGTGCCAGCAGTTTGGTACTTAAAGACACCGGGGAGCTGTTTTTT.

This clone occurred many times. Other DNA variants within this sample encode the same CDR3. This chain joins TRBV5-1 and TRBJ2-2; TRBD1 aligns across 8 bases. J gave up 5 bases and V 0 bases, and 6 bases lay outside the gene matches. Germline CDR1 is SGHRS and CDR2 is YFSETQ. The CDR3 runs to 16 residues. In nucleotides, the CDR3 is TGCGCCAGCAGCTTGGGGCAGGGGGCCCGAACCGGGGAGCTGTTTTTT. Protein product: CASSLGQGARTGELFF.

The chain recombines TRBV6-1 with TRBJ1-2; possible D gene TRBD1, 6 bases. CDR1 is MNHNS, CDR2 SASEGT, per germline. The CDR3 runs 14 residues. The V gene lost 1 base and the J gene lost 4 bases, with 10 bases spanning the gap. The CDR3 DNA reads as TGTGCCAGCAGTGAAGGGGACACCCTCTATGGCTACACCTTC. Protein sequence: CASSEGDTLYGYTF.